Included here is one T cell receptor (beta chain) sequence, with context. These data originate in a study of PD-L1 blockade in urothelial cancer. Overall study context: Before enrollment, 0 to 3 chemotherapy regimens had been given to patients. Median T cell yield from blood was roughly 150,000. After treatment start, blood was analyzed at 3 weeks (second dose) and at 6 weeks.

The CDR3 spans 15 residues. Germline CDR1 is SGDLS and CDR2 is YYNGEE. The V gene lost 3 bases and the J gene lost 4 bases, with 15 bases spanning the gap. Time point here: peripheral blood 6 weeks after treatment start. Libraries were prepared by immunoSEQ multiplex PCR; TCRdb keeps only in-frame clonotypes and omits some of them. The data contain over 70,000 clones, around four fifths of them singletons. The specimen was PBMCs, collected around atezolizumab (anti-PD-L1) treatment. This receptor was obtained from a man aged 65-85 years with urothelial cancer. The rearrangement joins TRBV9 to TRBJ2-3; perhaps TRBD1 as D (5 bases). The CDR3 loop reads CASSAQQGVADTQYF. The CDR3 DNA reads TGTGCCAGCAGCGCACAGCAGGGTGTGGCAGATACGCAGTATTTT.